One and the same sample provided the 31 T cell receptor beta chains below, sequenced in a study of blood T cell repertoires in COVID-19. Sequencing used immunoSEQ multiplex PCR; TCRdb keeps in-frame clones, though not all of them. In the table there are 110,000 to 150,000 clones, 85% to 90% of which are singletons. Sequencing was performed on peripheral blood. All receptors derive from a woman aged 55-75 years with active COVID-19.

J is TRBJ2-7 and V is TRBV6-1; 10 bases map to TRBD2. The V gene's germline CDR1 is MNHNS and CDR2 SASEGT. The V gene end was trimmed by 0 bases and the J gene end by 5 bases; junction bases not matched to a gene: 10. The CDR3 totals 17 residues. CDR3 in amino acids: CASSEARWELAGNEQYF. CDR3 in DNA: TGTGCCAGCAGTGAAGCGCGCTGGGAACTAGCGGGAAACGAGCAGTACTTC.

V is TRBV19 and J is TRBJ2-2; unclear D gene. This CDR3 is 15 amino acids long. Trimming pared 3 bases from V and 5 bases from J, leaving 13 bases between. Germline V gene sequence: CDR1 LNHDA, CDR2 SQIVND (reference sequence). This CDR3 is CASSIGGTGTGELFF. The CDR3 nucleotides read TGTGCCAGTAGTATTGGCGGAACCGGTACCGGGGAGCTGTTTTTT. The full variable domain, in which reference TRBV19 and TRBJ2-2 provide the parts outside the CDR3, is DGGITQSPKYLFRKEGQNVTLSCEQNLNHDAMYWYRQDPGQGLRLIYYSQIVNDFQKGDIAEGYSVSREKKESFPLTVTSAQKNPTAFYLCASSIGGTGTGELFFGEGSRLTVL.

This rearrangement joins TRBV3-1 (or the pseudogene TRBV3-2) to TRBJ2-5, with D maybe TRBD1 (6 bases). Germline values: CDR1 LGHDT, CDR2 YNNKEL (reference sequence). The CDR3 is 15 amino acids. Trimming removed 0 bases from V and 1 base from J, with 9 bases in between. CDR3: CASSQDGTPQETQYF. The CDR3 DNA is TGTGCCAGCAGCCAAGACGGGACACCCCAAGAGACCCAGTACTTC.

V gene TRBV6-5 combines with J gene TRBJ1-6; TRBD1 matches 8 bases. The V and J ends lost 3 bases and 9 bases, in that order; junction bases with no gene match: 7. The CDR3 runs 15 residues. The germline gives CDR1 MNHEY, CDR2 SVGAGI. The CDR3 protein is CASSYLDRVGSPLHF. CDR3 DNA: TGTGCCAGCAGTTATTTGGACAGGGTGGGTTCACCCCTCCACTTT.

The DNA of the CDR3 is TGTGCCAGCAGTGTCGTCCGGGATACGCAGTATTTT. This sequence encodes CASSVVRDTQYF. This chain links TRBV2 with TRBJ2-3, with D uncertain. CDR1 is SNHLY and CDR2 is FYNNEI in the germline V gene. The CDR3 consists of 12 residues. V was cut by 4 bases and J by 6 bases, with 8 bases left in between.

The chain couples TRBV6-5 to TRBJ2-3, with TRBD2 identical over 11 bases. The length of the CDR3 is 15 residues. The germline gives CDR1 MNHEY, CDR2 SVGAGI. J was trimmed by 1 base and V by 5 bases; bases with no gene match: 2. The DNA for the CDR3 is TGTGCCAGCAGTAGGGGACTAGCGGGCACAGATACGCAGTATTTT. It is translated as CASSRGLAGTDTQYF.

The chain couples TRBV28 to TRBJ2-2; tentative D call: TRBD2 (6 bases). CDR3 length: 15 amino acids. Germline V CDR1 and CDR2: MDHEN, SYDVKM. V was clipped by 4 bases and J by 6 bases, with 15 bases between them. The CDR3 reads CASSSGGGKAGELFF. CDR3 bases: TGTGCCAGCAGTTCCGGGGGTGGGAAGGCCGGGGAGCTGTTTTTT.

The genes are TRBV9 and TRBJ2-3, with TRBD2 matching 7 bases. Trimming at V came to 3 bases and at J to 7 bases, leaving 11 bases not matched to a gene. CDR1 is SGDLS, CDR2 YYNGEE, per germline. The CDR3 totals 15 residues. CDR3 sequence reads: CASSDRGSIVNTQYF. CDR3 DNA sequence: TGTGCCAGCAGCGATCGCGGGAGTATTGTAAATACGCAGTATTTT.

This chain connects TRBV7-9 to TRBJ2-3; weak D call: TRBD2 (6 bases). The CDR3 runs 15 residues. The V end lost 5 bases, the J end lost 2 bases, and 14 bases lay between the germline ends. From germline, CDR1 is SEHNR and CDR2 FQNEAQ (reference sequence). The CDR3 DNA follows: TGTGCCAGCAGCGCCTCCGGGGGACTCACAGATACGCAGTATTTT. The encoded protein is CASSASGGLTDTQYF. The full variable domain, rest sourced from reference TRBV7-9 and TRBJ2-3, is DTGVSQNPRHKITKRGQNVTFRCDPISEHNRLYWYRQTLGQGPEFLTYFQNEAQLEKSRLLSDRFSAERPKGSFSTLEIQRTEQGDSAMYLCASSASGGLTDTQYFGPGTRLTVL.

The rearrangement links TRBV10-3 to TRBJ2-7; TRBD2 matches 10 bases. The J segment lost 3 bases and the V segment lost 6 bases, leaving 8 bases of the junction unmatched. The germline V gene encodes CDR1 ENHRY and CDR2 SYGVKD. CDR3 length: 15 amino acids. CDR3: CAIRTLAGDFYEQYF. The CDR3 DNA is TGTGCCATCAGGACGCTAGCGGGAGATTTCTACGAGCAGTACTTC.

CDR3 region: CAISSGSYEQYF. CDR3 sequence (DNA): TGTGCCATCTCAAGCGGTTCCTACGAGCAGTACTTC. The J gene is TRBJ2-7, the V gene TRBV7-2; a weak D match, TRBD2 (5 bases). Trimming pared 10 bases from V and 1 base from J, leaving 11 bases between. The germline V gene has CDR1 SGHTA and CDR2 FQGNSA. This CDR3 is 12 amino acids long.

J is TRBJ2-5 and V is TRBV9; no clear D gene. The ends were cut back, 0 bases at V and 4 bases at J, with 10 bases in the middle. Per germline, CDR1 SGDLS and CDR2 YYNGEE. CDR3 length equals 14 residues. CDR3 residues: CASSVGSHAETQYF. The CDR3 bases are TGTGCCAGCAGCGTAGGAAGCCACGCAGAGACCCAGTACTTC.

The chain combines TRBV11-1 with TRBJ2-5; TRBD1 matches 7 bases. V shed 2 bases, J shed 3 bases, and the junction held 6 bases outside the gene matches. There are 15 residues in the CDR3. In germline, CDR1 is SGHAT, CDR2 FQDESV (reference sequence). Written as DNA, the CDR3 is TGTGCCAGCAGCTTAAACGGGCAGGGGGAAGAGACCCAGTACTTC. Encoded protein: CASSLNGQGEETQYF.

This sequence joins TRBV2 and TRBJ2-3; 8 bases map to TRBD2. The CDR3 has 15 amino acids. V was clipped by 3 bases and J by 2 bases; unmatched bases: 4. Per the germline V gene, CDR1 is SNHLY and CDR2 is FYNNEI. CDR3 sequence reads: CASSDTAGDTDTQYF. For the CDR3, the DNA is TGTGCCAGCAGTGATACAGCGGGAGACACAGATACGCAGTATTTT.

The V and J genes are TRBV4-2 and TRBJ1-5; 8 positions agree with TRBD1. The CDR3 totals 15 residues. Trimming at V came to 1 base and at J to 6 bases, leaving 5 bases not matched to a gene. The V gene's germline CDR1 is LGHNA and CDR2 YNFKEQ. The CDR3 DNA is TGTGCCAGCAGCCAAGGTGGGACAGGAGCTCAGCCCCAGCATTTT. Encoded protein: CASSQGGTGAQPQHF.

The chain recombines TRBV4-1 with TRBJ2-7, with TRBD2 matching 11 bases. The V segment lost 0 bases and the J segment 3 bases; nucleotides outside the gene matches: 1. Germline loops: CDR1 MGHRA, CDR2 YSYEKL. The CDR3 is made up of 15 amino acids. Here the CDR3 DNA reads TGCGCCAGCAGCCAAGAACTAGCGGGAGACTACGAGCAGTACTTC. Residues: CASSQELAGDYEQYF.

The chain couples TRBV29-1 to TRBJ2-3; 14 bases agree with TRBD2. Germline lookup yields CDR1 SQVTM and CDR2 ANQGSEA. The CDR3 extends over 15 amino acids. Trimming cost V 7 bases and J 3 bases; bases outside gene matches: 6. CDR3 sequence: CSASRTSGRTDTQYF. The CDR3 region has the DNA TGCAGCGCCTCGCGGACTAGCGGGAGGACAGATACGCAGTATTTT.

V gene TRBV5-1 combines with J gene TRBJ1-5; 8 positions match TRBD1. The CDR3 consists of 15 residues. Looked up from germline, CDR1 is SGHRS and CDR2 is YFSETQ. V lost 4 bases to trimming and J lost 5 bases; unmatched junction nucleotides: 8. The CDR3 nucleotides read TGCGCCAGCAGCCCTGGACAGGGCGCGGATCAGCCCCAGCATTTT. It is translated as CASSPGQGADQPQHF. The full variable domain, with the rest looked up from reference TRBV5-1 and TRBJ1-5, is KAGVTQTPRYLIKTRGQQVTLSCSPISGHRSVSWYQQTPGQGLQFLFEYFSETQRNKGNFPGRFSGRQFSNSRSEMNVSTLELGDSALYLCASSPGQGADQPQHFGDGTRLSIL.

This clone was detected a few times. The chain has TRBV19 and TRBJ1-2, with a possible D match to TRBD1 (6 bases). Germline assignment: CDR1 LNHDA and CDR2 SQIVND (reference sequence). V was clipped by 5 bases and J by 0 bases, with 10 bases between them. This CDR3 is 14 amino acids long. The CDR3 loop reads CASSAQGSNYGYTF. For the CDR3, the DNA is TGTGCCAGTAGTGCACAGGGTTCTAACTATGGCTACACCTTC.

The CDR3 reads CATSDRGTGGSETQYF. The DNA for the CDR3 is TGTGCCACCAGTGACCGAGGGACAGGGGGATCTGAGACCCAGTACTTC. This rearrangement joins TRBV24-1 to TRBJ2-5; 11 bases line up with TRBD1. The CDR3 contains 16 residues. The V gene end was trimmed by 4 bases and the J gene end by 5 bases; junction bases not matched to a gene: 8. From germline, CDR1 is KGHDR and CDR2 SFDVKD.

The chain is built from TRBV27 and TRBJ2-5, with 7 nucleotides matching TRBD1. The J segment lost 10 bases and the V segment lost 2 bases, leaving 16 bases of the junction unmatched. This CDR3 has 16 residues. Germline values: CDR1 MNHEY, CDR2 SMNVEV (reference sequence). CDR3 region: CASSLRGGQGPWIQYF. CDR3 nucleotides: TGTGCCAGCAGTTTAAGAGGGGGCCAGGGGCCATGGATCCAGTACTTC.

The V gene is TRBV5-1, the J gene TRBJ2-4; no firm D call. There are 16 residues in the CDR3. Germline assignment: CDR1 SGHRS and CDR2 YFSETQ. V lost 0 bases, J lost 0 bases, and 10 bases lay in between. The CDR3 loop reads CASSLEAILAKNIQYF. The DNA for the CDR3 is TGCGCCAGCAGCTTGGAAGCGATTCTAGCCAAAAACATTCAGTACTTC.

The V call is TRBV18, the J call TRBJ1-2; possible D gene TRBD1, 6 bases. This CDR3 comprises 15 residues. V shed 0 bases and J shed 4 bases, with 12 bases lying between them. Per the germline V gene, CDR1 is KGHSH and CDR2 is LQKENI. This CDR3 reads CASSPPVRGSYGYTF. The CDR3 region has the DNA TGTGCCAGCTCACCACCGGTCAGGGGTTCCTATGGCTACACCTTC.

The V and J genes are TRBV28 and TRBJ1-5; a possible D gene is TRBD1 (6 bases). Germline lookup yields CDR1 MDHEN and CDR2 SYDVKM. The V end was cut by 1 base, the J end by 2 bases, with 21 bases between. The CDR3 runs to 19 residues. CDR3 amino acids: CASSLFGRWGHPGNQPQHF. In DNA form, the CDR3 reads TGTGCCAGCAGTTTATTTGGGCGGTGGGGACACCCGGGCAATCAGCCCCAGCATTTT.

This rearrangement joins TRBV12-3 or TRBV12-4 to TRBJ2-7; D is undetermined. The ends were cut back, 0 bases at V and 2 bases at J, with 5 bases in the middle. This CDR3 spans 13 amino acids. CDR3 residues: CASSLAAAYEQYF. Here the CDR3 DNA reads TGTGCCAGCAGTTTAGCCGCAGCCTACGAGCAGTACTTC.

This clone is a singleton in its sample. The V call is TRBV27, the J call TRBJ2-1; unclear D gene. Trimming took off 5 bases at V and 0 bases at J, with 2 bases between the two ends. The CDR3 runs 12 residues. CDR1 is MNHEY and CDR2 is SMNVEV in the germline V gene (reference sequence). The CDR3 nucleotides read TGTGCCAGCAGTCGCTCCTACAATGAGCAGTTCTTC. This translates into CASSRSYNEQFF.

The rearrangement uses TRBV12-3 or TRBV12-4 and TRBJ1-4; TRBD1 is a possible D gene (6 bases). The CDR3 covers 13 residues. V was cut by 8 bases and J by 8 bases, with 15 bases left in between. The CDR3 bases are TGTGCCAGCGGGGAGGGGCAGGGGGAAAAACTGTTTTTT. It specifies CASGEGQGEKLFF.

This clone was counted once. The J gene is TRBJ2-3, the V gene TRBV28; 10 bases match TRBD2. V shed 3 bases and J 3 bases; nucleotides not matched to a gene: 12. CDR3 length: 18 amino acids. The germline V gene has CDR1 MDHEN and CDR2 SYDVKM. The CDR3 region has the DNA TGTGCCAGCAGTTTGATCGCTAGCGGGAGTGGGGTGACAGATACGCAGTATTTT. Protein: CASSLIASGSGVTDTQYF.

This clone was picked up one time. The rearrangement uses TRBV28 and TRBJ2-3; TRBD2 aligns across 12 bases. CDR1 is MDHEN and CDR2 is SYDVKM in the germline V gene. The junction had 13 bases not matched to a gene; V was cut back by 1 base and J by 8 bases. This CDR3 is 18 amino acids long. The CDR3 loop reads CASSLFLPLAGGRGTQYF. CDR3 coding DNA: TGTGCCAGCAGTTTATTTCTCCCGCTAGCGGGAGGGCGGGGTACGCAGTATTTT.

DNA of the CDR3: TGTGCCAGCAGCTTAGGCTTAGGGACAGCGACAAAGTACGAGCAGTACTTC. Translation gives CASSLGLGTATKYEQYF. The chain is built from TRBV11-2 and TRBJ2-7, with TRBD1 matching over 7 bases. CDR1 and CDR2 from the germline V gene are SGHAT and FQNNGV. Trimming removed 1 base from V and 4 bases from J; junction bases left unmatched: 13. CDR3 size: 17 residues.

This chain connects TRBV9 to TRBJ1-6; D remains ambiguous. Germline V gene lookup returns CDR1 SGDLS and CDR2 YYNGEE. V lost 1 base to trimming and J lost 0 bases, with 5 bases between them. This CDR3 region has 15 residues. The CDR3 DNA reads as TGTGCCAGCAGCGTATGGAGCTCCTATAATTCACCCCTCCACTTT. Translated: CASSVWSSYNSPLHF.